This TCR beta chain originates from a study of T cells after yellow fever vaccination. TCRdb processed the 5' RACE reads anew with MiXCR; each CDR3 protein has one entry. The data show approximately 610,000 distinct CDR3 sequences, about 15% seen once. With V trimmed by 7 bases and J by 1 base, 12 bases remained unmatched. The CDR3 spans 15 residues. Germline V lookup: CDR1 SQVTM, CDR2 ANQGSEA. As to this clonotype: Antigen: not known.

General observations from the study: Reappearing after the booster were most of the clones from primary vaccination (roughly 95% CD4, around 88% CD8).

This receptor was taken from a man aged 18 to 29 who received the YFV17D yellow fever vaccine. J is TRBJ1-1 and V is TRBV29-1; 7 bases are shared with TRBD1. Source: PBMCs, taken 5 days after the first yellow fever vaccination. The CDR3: CSGGGHWTGNTEAFF. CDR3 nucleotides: TGCAGCGGCGGGGGCCACTGGACAGGGAACACTGAAGCTTTCTTT. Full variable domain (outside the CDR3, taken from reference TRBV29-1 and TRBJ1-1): SAVISQKPSRDICQRGTSLTIQCQVDSQVTMMFWYRQQPGQSLTLIATANQGSEATYESGFVIDKFPISRPNLTFSTLTVSNMSPEDSSIYLCSGGGHWTGNTEAFFGQGTRLTVV.